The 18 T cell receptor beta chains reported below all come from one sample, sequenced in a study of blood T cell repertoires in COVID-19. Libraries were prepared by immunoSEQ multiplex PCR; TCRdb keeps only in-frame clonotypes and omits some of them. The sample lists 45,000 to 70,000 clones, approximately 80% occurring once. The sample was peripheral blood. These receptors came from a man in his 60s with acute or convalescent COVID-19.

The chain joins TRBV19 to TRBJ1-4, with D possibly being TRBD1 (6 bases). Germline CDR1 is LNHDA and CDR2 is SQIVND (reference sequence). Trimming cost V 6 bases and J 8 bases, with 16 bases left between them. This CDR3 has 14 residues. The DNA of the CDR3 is TGTGCCAGTAGGTGGGGGCCGTTCGGGGAAAAACTGTTTTTT. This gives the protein CASRWGPFGEKLFF.

The CDR3 sequence: CASRRTVGELFF. The CDR3, as DNA: TGTGCCAGCAGACGGACTGTCGGGGAGCTGTTTTTT. The V gene is TRBV12-3 or TRBV12-4, the J gene TRBJ2-2, with a tentative D call TRBD2 (5 bases). The CDR3 runs to 12 residues. The germline V and J ends were trimmed by 6 bases and 7 bases, with 9 bases remaining between them.

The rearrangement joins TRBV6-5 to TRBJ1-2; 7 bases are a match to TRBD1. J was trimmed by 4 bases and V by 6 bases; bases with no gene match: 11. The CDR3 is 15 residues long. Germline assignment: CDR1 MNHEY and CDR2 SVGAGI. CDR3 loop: CASRQGLGTAYGYTF. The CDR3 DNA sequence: TGTGCCAGCAGGCAAGGCCTTGGGACAGCCTATGGCTACACCTTC.

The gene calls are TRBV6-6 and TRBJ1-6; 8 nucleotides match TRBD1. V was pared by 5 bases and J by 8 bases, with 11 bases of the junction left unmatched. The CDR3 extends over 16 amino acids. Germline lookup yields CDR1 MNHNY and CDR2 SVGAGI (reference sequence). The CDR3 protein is CASSKGGQVNYSPLHF. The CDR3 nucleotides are TGTGCCAGCAGTAAAGGGGGACAGGTTAACTATTCACCCCTCCACTTT.

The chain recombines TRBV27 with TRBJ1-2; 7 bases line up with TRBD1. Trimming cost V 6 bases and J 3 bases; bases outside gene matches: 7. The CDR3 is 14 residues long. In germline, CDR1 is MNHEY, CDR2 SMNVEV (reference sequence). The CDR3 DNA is TGTGCCAGCAGGGAGGAGGGGGCCTACTATGGCTACACCTTC. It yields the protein CASREEGAYYGYTF.

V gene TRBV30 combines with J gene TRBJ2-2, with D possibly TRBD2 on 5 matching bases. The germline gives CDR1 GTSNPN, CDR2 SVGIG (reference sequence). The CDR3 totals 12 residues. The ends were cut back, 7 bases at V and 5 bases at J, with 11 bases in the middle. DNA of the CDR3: TGTGCCTCGGGGAGAACTACCGGGGAGCTGTTTTTT. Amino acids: CASGRTTGELFF.

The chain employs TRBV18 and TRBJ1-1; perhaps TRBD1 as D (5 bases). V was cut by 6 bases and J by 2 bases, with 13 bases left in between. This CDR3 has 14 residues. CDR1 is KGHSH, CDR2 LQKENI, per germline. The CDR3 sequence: CASSSTETNTEAFF. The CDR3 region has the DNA TGTGCCAGCTCCTCGACAGAAACTAACACTGAAGCTTTCTTT.

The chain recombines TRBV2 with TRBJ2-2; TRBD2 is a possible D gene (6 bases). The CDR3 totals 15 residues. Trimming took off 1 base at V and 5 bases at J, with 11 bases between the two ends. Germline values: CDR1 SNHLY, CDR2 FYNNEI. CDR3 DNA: TGTGCCAGCAGTGAAGTCTCCCGGGGGACCGGGGAGCTGTTTTTT. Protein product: CASSEVSRGTGELFF.

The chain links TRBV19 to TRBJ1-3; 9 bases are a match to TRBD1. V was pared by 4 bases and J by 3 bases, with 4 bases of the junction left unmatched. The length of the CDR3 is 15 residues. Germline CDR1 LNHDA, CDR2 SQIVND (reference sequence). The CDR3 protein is CASSTQGASGNTIYF. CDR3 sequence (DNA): TGTGCCAGTAGTACACAGGGGGCGAGTGGAAACACCATATATTTT. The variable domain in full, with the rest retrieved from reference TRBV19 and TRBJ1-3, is DGGITQSPKYLFRKEGQNVTLSCEQNLNHDAMYWYRQDPGQGLRLIYYSQIVNDFQKGDIAEGYSVSREKKESFPLTVTSAQKNPTAFYLCASSTQGASGNTIYFGEGSWLTVV.

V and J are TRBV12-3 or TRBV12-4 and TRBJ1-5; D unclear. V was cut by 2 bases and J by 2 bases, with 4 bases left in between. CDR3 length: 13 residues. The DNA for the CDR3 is TGTGCCAGCAGTTTACAGGGCAATCAGCCCCAGCATTTT. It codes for CASSLQGNQPQHF.

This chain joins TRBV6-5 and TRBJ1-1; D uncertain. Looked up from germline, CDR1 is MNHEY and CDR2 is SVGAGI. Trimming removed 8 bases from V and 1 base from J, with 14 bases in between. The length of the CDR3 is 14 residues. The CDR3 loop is CASLPGPANTEAFF. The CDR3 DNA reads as TGTGCCAGCTTACCCGGTCCCGCGAACACTGAAGCTTTCTTT.

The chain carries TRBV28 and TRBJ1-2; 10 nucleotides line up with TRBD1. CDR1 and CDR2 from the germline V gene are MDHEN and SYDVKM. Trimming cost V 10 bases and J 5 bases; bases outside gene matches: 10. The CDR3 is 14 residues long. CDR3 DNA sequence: TGTGCCACCCCTGGTGACAGGGGGCCTTATGGCTACACCTTC. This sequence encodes CATPGDRGPYGYTF.

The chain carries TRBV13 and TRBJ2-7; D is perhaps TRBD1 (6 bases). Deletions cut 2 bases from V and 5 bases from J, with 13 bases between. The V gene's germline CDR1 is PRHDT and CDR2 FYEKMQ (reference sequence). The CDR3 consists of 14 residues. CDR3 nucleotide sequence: TGTGCCAGCAGCTTAAGGGACACCGGGGACGAGCAGTACTTC. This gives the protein CASSLRDTGDEQYF.

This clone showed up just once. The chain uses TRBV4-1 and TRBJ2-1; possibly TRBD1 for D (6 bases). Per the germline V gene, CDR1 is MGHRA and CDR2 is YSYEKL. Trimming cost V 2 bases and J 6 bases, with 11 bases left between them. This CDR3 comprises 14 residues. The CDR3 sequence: CASSQSGTSNEQFF. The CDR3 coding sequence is TGCGCCAGCAGCCAATCGGGGACAAGCAATGAGCAGTTCTTC.

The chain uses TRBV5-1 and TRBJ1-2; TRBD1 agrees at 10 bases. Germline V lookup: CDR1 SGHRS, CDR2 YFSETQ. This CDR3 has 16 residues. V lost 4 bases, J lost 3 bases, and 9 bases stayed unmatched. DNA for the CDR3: TGCGCCAGCAGCCCCGGGACAGGGGCCATGGACTATGGCTACACCTTC. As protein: CASSPGTGAMDYGYTF. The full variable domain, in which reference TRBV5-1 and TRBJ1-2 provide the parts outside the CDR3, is KAGVTQTPRYLIKTRGQQVTLSCSPISGHRSVSWYQQTPGQGLQFLFEYFSETQRNKGNFPGRFSGRQFSNSRSEMNVSTLELGDSALYLCASSPGTGAMDYGYTFGSGTRLTVV.

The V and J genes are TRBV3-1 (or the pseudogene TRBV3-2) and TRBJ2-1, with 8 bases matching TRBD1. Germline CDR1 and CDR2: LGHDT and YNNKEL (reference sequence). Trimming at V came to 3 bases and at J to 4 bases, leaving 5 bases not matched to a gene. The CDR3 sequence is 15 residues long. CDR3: CASSHGTGLYNEQFF. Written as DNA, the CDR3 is TGTGCCAGCAGCCATGGGACAGGACTATACAATGAGCAGTTCTTC.

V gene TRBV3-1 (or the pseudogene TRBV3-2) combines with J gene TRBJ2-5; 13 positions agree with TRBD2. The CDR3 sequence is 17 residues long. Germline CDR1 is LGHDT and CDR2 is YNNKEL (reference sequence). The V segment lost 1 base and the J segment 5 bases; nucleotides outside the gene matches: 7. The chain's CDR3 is CASSQGFLTSGGETQYF. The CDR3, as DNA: TGTGCCAGCAGCCAAGGTTTTTTGACTAGCGGGGGGGAGACCCAGTACTTC.

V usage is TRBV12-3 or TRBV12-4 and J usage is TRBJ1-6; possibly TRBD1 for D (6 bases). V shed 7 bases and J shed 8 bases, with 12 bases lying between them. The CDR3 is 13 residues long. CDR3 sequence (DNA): TGTGCCAGCACCCCACAGGGTTATTCACCCCTCCACTTT. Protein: CASTPQGYSPLHF.